This T cell receptor beta chain was captured in a study of blood T cell repertoires in COVID-19. About the research overall: Specimens from acute and convalescent COVID-19 originated in the United States, Italy and Spain. T cells, B-cell-depleted T cells, or PBMCs provided the cDNA or gDNA that served as material.

Original analysis: Nucleated cell counts were estimated from reference gene primer amplification. Using immunoSEQ multiplex PCR, the repertoire was profiled, and TCRdb retains in-frame clones only, with some absent. The V and J calls and the clone size are those of that table, but D and trimming were determined from the DNA. Of 350,000 to 500,000 clones in the sample, around 90% were seen once. The material sequenced was peripheral blood. This clonotype originated in a man younger than 35 with COVID-19, enrolled during active disease.

CDR3 region: CASARTGANYGYTF. In DNA form, the CDR3 reads TGTGCCAGCGCCCGGACAGGAGCTAACTATGGCTACACCTTC. The V and J genes are TRBV6-5 and TRBJ1-2; 7 bases agree with TRBD1. The CDR3 runs 14 residues. The germline CDR1 and CDR2 sequences are MNHEY and SVGAGI. With 8 bases clipped from V and 0 bases from J, the junction kept 6 bases outside the gene matches.